This entry lists 12 T cell receptor beta chains sequenced from one sample in a study of cytomegalovirus exposure and HLA in healthy donors. The PCR contained 60 Vbeta and 13 Jbeta primers. TCRdb's copy holds only in-frame clones and misses some; the assay was immunoSEQ multiplex PCR. The sample carries 90,000 to 150,000 clones, roughly three fifths recorded once. Sample: PBMCs. These receptors all come from a man in his forties in good health and CMV-seropositive.

CDR3 in amino acids: CASSPGRERTFF. The CDR3 nucleotides are TGTGCCAGCTCACCGGGAAGAGAGCGGACTTTCTTT. This sequence joins TRBV18 and TRBJ1-1; D is ambiguous. Trimming pared 3 bases from V and 12 bases from J, leaving 14 bases between. CDR1 and CDR2 (germline): KGHSH, LQKENI. This CDR3 spans 12 amino acids.

The gene calls are TRBV2 and TRBJ1-2; the match to TRBD1 covers 7 bases. V gave up 8 bases and J gave up 2 bases; unmatched junction bases: 5. CDR3 length: 13 residues. Germline CDR1 reads SNHLY; CDR2 reads FYNNEI. DNA of the CDR3: TGTGCCAGCGAACCGGGACAGAACTATGGCTACACCTTC. Protein product: CASEPGQNYGYTF.

The chain employs TRBV18 and TRBJ2-2, with a weak D call TRBD1 (6 bases). Trimming removed 3 bases at V and 4 bases at J, with 12 bases between. CDR3 length equals 15 residues. CDR1 and CDR2 from the germline V gene are KGHSH and LQKENI. The CDR3 DNA is TGTGCCAGCTCACCCCGGACAGAGCCCACCGGGGAGCTGTTTTTT. Amino acids: CASSPRTEPTGELFF. The whole variable domain, filled in from reference TRBV18 and TRBJ2-2, reads NAGVMQNPRHLVRRRGQEARLRCSPMKGHSHVYWYRQLPEEGLKFMVYLQKENIIDESGMPKERFSAEFPKEGPSILRIQQVVRGDSAAYFCASSPRTEPTGELFFGEGSRLTVL.

The table lists this clone with a few counts. This chain connects TRBV28 to TRBJ1-4, with 9 bases fitting TRBD1. V was clipped by 5 bases and J by 8 bases; unmatched bases: 9. Germline V gene data show CDR1 as MDHEN and CDR2 as SYDVKM. The CDR3 extends over 15 amino acids. Here the CDR3 DNA reads TGTGCCAGCAGTCGCTCCGGGACAGGGATAGAAAAACTGTTTTTT. This codes for CASSRSGTGIEKLFF.

The chain links TRBV19 to TRBJ2-3; a weak D match, TRBD1 (6 bases). The V end lost 5 bases, the J end lost 5 bases, and 17 bases lay between the germline ends. Germline-derived CDR1 and CDR2 are LNHDA and SQIVND (reference sequence). There are 15 residues in the CDR3. The CDR3 DNA is TGTGCCAGTAGTGTAGTCGCTCAGGGGCGAGATACGCAGTATTTT. Translating gives CASSVVAQGRDTQYF. Combining the CDR3 with reference TRBV19 and TRBJ2-3 gives the whole variable domain DGGITQSPKYLFRKEGQNVTLSCEQNLNHDAMYWYRQDPGQGLRLIYYSQIVNDFQKGDIAEGYSVSREKKESFPLTVTSAQKNPTAFYLCASSVVAQGRDTQYFGPGTRLTVL.

The rearrangement joins TRBV2 to TRBJ1-3; 9 bases map to TRBD1. The junction had 3 bases not matched to a gene; V was cut back by 4 bases and J by 8 bases. The CDR3 spans 13 residues. Germline values: CDR1 SNHLY, CDR2 FYNNEI. In nucleotides, the CDR3 is TGTGCCAGCAGTGGGACAGGGGAAGACACCATATATTTT. This gives the protein CASSGTGEDTIYF.

This chain joins TRBV5-1 and TRBJ1-1; D not resolved. This CDR3 spans 13 amino acids. Germline-derived CDR1 and CDR2 are SGHRS and YFSETQ. V gave up 4 bases and J gave up 8 bases, with 15 bases separating them. The CDR3: CASSPIVGEEAFF. The DNA of the CDR3 is TGCGCCAGCAGCCCGATTGTAGGAGAAGAAGCTTTCTTT.

The CDR3 DNA follows: TGTGCCAGCAGAAGGGACAGGGGAAGGGAAAACACCATATATTTT. This codes for CASRRDRGRENTIYF. The rearrangement joins TRBV2 to TRBJ1-3; 10 bases match TRBD1. The CDR3 totals 15 residues. The germline V gene has CDR1 SNHLY and CDR2 FYNNEI. After removal of 6 bases from V and 6 bases from J, the junction contained 8 bases not matched to a gene.

The rearrangement uses TRBV7-9 and TRBJ1-1; 12 nucleotides line up with TRBD1. Germline V CDR1 and CDR2: SEHNR, FQNEAQ (reference sequence). The CDR3 has 17 residues. V lost 5 bases and J lost 3; bases outside the gene matches: 10. The CDR3 loop reads CASSLGQGARLDTEAFF. For the CDR3, the DNA is TGTGCCAGCAGCCTGGGACAGGGGGCGCGTTTGGACACTGAAGCTTTCTTT.

This chain links TRBV14 with TRBJ2-1; 8 nucleotides line up with TRBD2. CDR1 and CDR2 from the germline V gene are SGHDN and FVKESK. This CDR3 comprises 14 residues. V shed 4 bases, J shed 9 bases, and the junction held 8 bases outside the gene matches. The CDR3 reads CASSPQAGVGEQFF. The CDR3 DNA sequence: TGTGCCAGCAGCCCACAAGCGGGAGTAGGTGAGCAGTTCTTC.

This clone was seen more than once but under ten times. The rearrangement uses TRBV14 and TRBJ2-2, with TRBD2 as a possible D gene (6 bases). CDR3 length equals 16 residues. Germline V gene data show CDR1 as SGHDN and CDR2 as FVKESK. V dropped 4 bases and J dropped 0 bases, with 12 bases sitting between them. Here the CDR3 DNA reads TGTGCCAGCAGCCGACCGGGACTTCCGAACACCGGGGAGCTGTTTTTT. Translated, it gives CASSRPGLPNTGELFF. Filled out from reference TRBV14 and TRBJ2-2, the complete variable domain reads EAGVTQFPSHSVIEKGQTVTLRCDPISGHDNLYWYRRVMGKEIKFLLHFVKESKQDESGMPNNRFLAERTGGTYSTLKVQPAELEDSGVYFCASSRPGLPNTGELFFGEGSRLTVL.

This clone was found a few times. The V gene is TRBV5-6, the J gene TRBJ2-2; 9 positions agree with TRBD2. Looked up from germline, CDR1 is SGHDT and CDR2 is YYEEEE. Trimming cost V 1 base and J 1 base; bases outside gene matches: 5. This CDR3 has 17 residues. This CDR3 reads CASSLPRTSVNTGELFF. The CDR3 DNA sequence: TGTGCCAGCAGCTTGCCCCGGACTAGCGTGAACACCGGGGAGCTGTTTTTT.